These 6 T cell receptor beta chains were sequenced from one sample in a study of T cells in Graves' hyperthyroidism and ophthalmopathy. TCR beta CDR3 region amplification was performed from RNA transcripts. TCR CDR3 underwent first-round RT-PCR with the HTBI primer set. TCRdb recomputed calls from the multiplex PCR reads with MiXCR, one row per CDR3 protein. Among about 640,000 distinct CDR3 sequences listed, roughly 45% were seen once. Sequencing used peripheral blood or thyroid tissue (not recorded which). The origin of the receptors is an adult man with Graves' disease, either hyperthyroidism or ophthalmopathy (not recorded which).

J is TRBJ2-5 and V is TRBV19; D may correspond to TRBD1 or TRBD2 (7 bases each). Germline values: CDR1 LNHDA, CDR2 SQIVND (reference sequence). Trimming took off 0 bases at V and 5 bases at J, with 13 bases between the two ends. This CDR3 region has 15 residues. CDR3 in amino acids: CASSIEGGGGETQYF. The DNA of the CDR3 is TGTGCCAGTAGTATAGAGGGAGGGGGCGGGGAGACCCAGTACTTC.

V and J are TRBV7-1 and TRBJ1-2; the D is unclear. TRBV7-1 is flagged as an ORF with uncertain function. Trimming pared 6 bases from V and 8 bases from J, leaving 19 bases between. The length of the CDR3 is 14 residues. This CDR3 is CASSLSGNRRGYTF. CDR3 sequence (DNA): TGTGCCAGCAGTCTCAGTGGGAACAGACGGGGCTACACCTTC.

Comment on this clonotype: No conserved phenylalanine or tryptophan is present at the end of the CDR3, so a read error is the likely explanation. The CDR3 region is CASSLAIGTGNTEAFL. Here the CDR3 DNA reads TGCGCCAGCAGCTTGGCCATTGGGACAGGGAACACTGAAGCTTTCCTT. The chain recombines TRBV5-1 with TRBJ1-1; 8 positions match TRBD1. The length of the CDR3 is 16 residues. Germline V gene data show CDR1 as SGHRS and CDR2 as YFSETQ. The J segment lost 1 base and the V segment lost 0 bases, leaving 5 bases of the junction unmatched.

This rearrangement joins TRBV7-9 to TRBJ1-4; D gene ambiguous. Looked up from germline, CDR1 is SEHNR and CDR2 is FQNEAQ (reference sequence). V was clipped by 5 bases and J by 3 bases, with 7 bases between them. The CDR3 consists of 13 residues. The CDR3 bases are TGTGCCAGCAGCATCGAGTCTAATGAAAAACTGTTTTTT. Translation: CASSIESNEKLFF.

The chain is built from TRBV7-4 and TRBJ2-2; D is ambiguous. V lost 5 bases and J lost 4, with 11 bases in between. This CDR3 is built from 14 residues. The germline V gene encodes CDR1 SGHVT and CDR2 SQSDAQ. CDR3 in DNA: TGTGCCAGCAGCCCAACGTTAACCACCGGGGAGCTGTTTTTT. It is translated as CASSPTLTTGELFF.

On this clonotype: A clone one base away is much larger, so this may be a read error. The genes are TRBV24-1 and TRBJ2-7; D is uncertain. In germline, CDR1 is KGHDR, CDR2 SFDVKD. V was trimmed by 4 bases and J by 2 bases, leaving 11 bases between them. The CDR3 sequence is 14 residues long. The CDR3 spells CATSEAYGPYEQYF. DNA of the CDR3: TGTGCCACCAGTGAGGCTTATGGGCCCTACGAGCAGTACTTC.